Listed below are T cell receptor beta chains from one sample, sequenced in a study of Ad26.COV2.S vaccination and SARS-CoV-2 variants. Data came from immunoSEQ multiplex PCR; TCRdb stores just in-frame clones and leaves some out. The sample contains around 350,000 clones, around 84% of which appear only once. The sample in question was peripheral blood, obtained in a trial of Ad26.COV2.S vaccine versus placebo. Receptors were obtained from a person aged 18-60 years who received the Ad26.COV2.S COVID-19 vaccine or a placebo. Each CDR3 is given with its conserved first and last residue. Each record gives: D gene, V gene, J gene, clone size, CDR3 DNA, CDR3 protein. D genes are given only for firm matches. Clone size is not always given. Where it is, it says once, few, many or a class for expanded clones.

>TRBD2|TRBV6-6|TRBJ2-2|NA
TGTGCCAGCAGTTACGGGGGCGGGAGGAGGTCCGGGGAGCTGTTTTTT
CASSYGGGRRSGELFF
>TRBD1|TRBV10-3|TRBJ2-3|once
TGTGCCATACTAGAGCGACAGGGTTTGACAGATACGCAGTATTTT
CAILERQGLTDTQYF
>NA|TRBV30|TRBJ1-2|few
TGTGCCACACTATCCTCATCTAGGGCGCTGGCTAACTATGGCTACACCTTC
CATLSSSRALANYGYTF
>NA|TRBV7-9|TRBJ2-1|NA
TGTGCCAGCAGCCCAGTTGCGGGGCACAATGAGCAGTTCTTC
CASSPVAGHNEQFF
>NA|TRBV14|TRBJ2-3|NA
TGTGCCAGCAGCCAAGGGTTGGGTCTTGAAGTCCCAGATACGCAGTATTTT
CASSQGLGLEVPDTQYF
>NA|TRBV19|TRBJ2-4|NA
TGTGCCAGTAAACAGACCCTAGCCAAAAACATTCAGTACTTC
CASKQTLAKNIQYF
>NA|TRBV28|TRBJ2-1|NA
TGTGCCAGCAGTTCTTCCTGGGGGCGGGAGAGATGGGATGAGCAGTTCTTC
CASSSSWGRERWDEQFF
>NA|TRBV9|TRBJ2-3|NA
TGTGCCAGCAGCGTAGGAGATACGCAGTATTTT
CASSVGDTQYF
>NA|TRBV2|TRBJ2-1|NA
TGTGCCAGCAGTCCGGGCAACAATGAGCAGTTCTTC
CASSPGNNEQFF
>TRBD1|TRBV7-6|TRBJ2-7|NA
TGTGCCAGCAGCTTAGCGGGGACAGGGGGCGTTGGCAAGCAGTACTTC
CASSLAGTGGVGKQYF
>TRBD2|TRBV13|TRBJ2-1|NA
TGTGCCAGCAGCTCCCCCTCAGGACTAGCGGGGGGGCCGGTCTACAATGAGCAGTTCTTC
CASSSPSGLAGGPVYNEQFF
>TRBD2|TRBV19|TRBJ2-3|few
TGTGCCAGTAGTTCTCCTAGCGGGCGCACAGATACGCAGTATTTT
CASSSPSGRTDTQYF
>TRBD2|TRBV18|TRBJ2-1|NA
TGTGCCAGCTCACCCCTAGCGGGAGATTCTGGTGAGCAGTTCTTC
CASSPLAGDSGEQFF
>TRBD1|TRBV19|TRBJ2-7|NA
TGTGCCAGTAGGCAACAGGGGGGCGTCTACGAGCAGTACTTC
CASRQQGGVYEQYF
>NA|TRBV5-1|TRBJ2-7|NA
TGCGCCAGCAGCTTGGCCGGTACGGTCAGCTCCTACGAGCAGTACTTC
CASSLAGTVSSYEQYF
>NA|TRBV5-1|TRBJ1-1|NA
TGCGCCAGCAGCTTACGGGCCGCGGGAGGTGAAGCTTTCTTT
CASSLRAAGGEAFF
>TRBD1|TRBV6-4|TRBJ2-3|few
TGTGCCAGCAGTGACTCGCAGGGGGCAGATACGCAGTATTTT
CASSDSQGADTQYF
>NA|TRBV19|TRBJ1-2|NA
TGTGCCAGTAGTATAGATCGTGAAGGTCCCAGATCTTACACCTTC
CASSIDREGPRSYTF
>NA|TRBV30|TRBJ1-2|NA
TGTGCCTGGAGAGACACCGGGGGACGGGAAAACTATGGCTACACCTTC
CAWRDTGGRENYGYTF
>NA|TRBV19|TRBJ1-2|once
TGTGCCAGTAGTATCTTTGGGGGCGACTATGGCTACACCTTC
CASSIFGGDYGYTF
>NA|TRBV5-4|TRBJ2-3|NA
TGTGCCAGCAGCCCCTCGGGGGTCTACACAGATACGCAGTATTTT
CASSPSGVYTDTQYF
>TRBD2|TRBV6-7|TRBJ2-2|NA
TGTGCCAGCAGCCGGCGGTCTAGCGGGGCAACCGGGGAGCTGTTTTTT
CASSRRSSGATGELFF
>TRBD1|TRBV29-1|TRBJ1-2|NA
TGCAGCGCGCGGACAGGGGTGGACTATGGCTACACCTTC
CSARTGVDYGYTF
>TRBD2|TRBV5-4|TRBJ2-1|once
TGTGCCAGCAGCAACAGCGGGAGCTCCTACAATGAGCAGTTCTTC
CASSNSGSSYNEQFF
>NA|TRBV7-2|TRBJ1-2|NA
TGTGCCAGCAGCTTAGTGGAGGGAGGTCGAGGCTACACCTTC
CASSLVEGGRGYTF
>NA|TRBV6-2/TRBV6-3|TRBJ1-5|NA
TGTGCCAGCAGTTACTCGATTCCAGGGAAGCAGCCCCAGCATTTT
CASSYSIPGKQPQHF
>NA|TRBV28|TRBJ1-5|NA
TGTGCCAGCCTTTATAGCGATAGCAATCAGCCCCAGCATTTT
CASLYSDSNQPQHF
>NA|TRBV3-1/TRBV3-2|TRBJ2-2|once
TGTGCCAGCAGCCCAAGCCCCGGGGAGCTGTTTTTT
CASSPSPGELFF
>NA|TRBV19|TRBJ2-2|NA
TGTGCCAGTAGTTTCGGACTGGCTGACACCGGGGAGCTGTTTTTT
CASSFGLADTGELFF
>NA|TRBV6-1|TRBJ2-5|NA
TGTGCCAGCAGTGACCGTAGGGCCACCCAGTACTTC
CASSDRRATQYF
>NA|TRBV15|TRBJ2-4|NA
TGTGCCACCAGCAGAGTTGGGGGAGCCAAAAACATTCAGTACTTC
CATSRVGGAKNIQYF
>NA|TRBV3-1/TRBV3-2|TRBJ1-1|NA
TGTGCCAGCAGCCCCTTCTGGGGAACGGGGATTTTGACGAACACTGAAGCTTTCTTT
CASSPFWGTGILTNTEAFF
>TRBD1|TRBV9|TRBJ2-1|NA
TGTGCCAGCAGCGTTACAGGGGTGTACTACAATGAGCAGTTCTTC
CASSVTGVYYNEQFF
>TRBD2|TRBV11-2|TRBJ2-5|NA
TGTGCCAGCAGCCCACGACTAGCGGGAGAGGGAGAGACCCAGTACTTC
CASSPRLAGEGETQYF
>TRBD1|TRBV4-3|TRBJ2-5|NA
TGCGCCAGCAGCCAAGACTGGACAGGCGGAGAGACCCAGTACTTC
CASSQDWTGGETQYF
>TRBD1|TRBV30|TRBJ1-3|NA
TGTGCCTGGACCGGACAGGGTTATGGAAACACCATATATTTT
CAWTGQGYGNTIYF
>NA|TRBV7-2|TRBJ2-5|NA
TGTGCCAGCAGCTTAGGAGGATCCCCGTACCAAGAGACCCAGTACTTC
CASSLGGSPYQETQYF
>NA|TRBV7-9|TRBJ2-5|once
TGTGCCAGCAGCTTGCAGGCCCAGTACTTC
CASSLQAQYF
>TRBD1|TRBV18|TRBJ2-7|NA
TGTGCCAGCTCACCCCGGACAGGGACTGACGAGCAGTACTTC
CASSPRTGTDEQYF
>NA|TRBV11-2|TRBJ1-3|NA
TGTGCCAGCAGCTTAGATGGGGTCGCCGGGGGAAACACCATATATTTT
CASSLDGVAGGNTIYF
>NA|TRBV15|TRBJ2-7|NA
TGTGCCACCAGCAGGGATATTCCCAGGACAGACTACGAGCAGTACTTC
CATSRDIPRTDYEQYF
>TRBD2|TRBV19|TRBJ2-3|NA
TGTGCCAGTAGTAGAGACCCGGGACTAGTCTCCACAGATACGCAGTATTTT
CASSRDPGLVSTDTQYF
>TRBD1|TRBV6-6|TRBJ2-5|once
TGTGCCAGCAGTTATGACAGGGCTAGCGAGACCCAGTACTTC
CASSYDRASETQYF
>TRBD1|TRBV6-5|TRBJ2-1|NA
TGTGCCAGCAATAAGGGACAGTTAGTCGGTGAGCAGTTCTTC
CASNKGQLVGEQFF
>TRBD2|TRBV15|TRBJ2-7|NA
TGTGCCACCAGCAGAGCTAGCGGGAATTACTACGAGCAGTACTTC
CATSRASGNYYEQYF
>TRBD2|TRBV5-1|TRBJ2-7|NA
TGCGCCAGCTCCACCCCGGGGGGTGATCACGAGCAGTACTTC
CASSTPGGDHEQYF
>TRBD2|TRBV7-6|TRBJ2-5|NA
TGTGCCAGCAGCTTAGGTGTGGGGGGGAGCCAAGAGACCCAGTACTTC
CASSLGVGGSQETQYF
>NA|TRBV19|TRBJ2-5|few
TGTGCCAGTAGGTCCGGGACCCCCCGAGGAGAGACCCAGTACTTC
CASRSGTPRGETQYF
>NA|TRBV19|TRBJ2-2|few
TGTGCCAGTAGTATTGCGTGGGGTTTTACCGGGGAGCTGTTTTTT
CASSIAWGFTGELFF
>TRBD1|TRBV13|TRBJ2-2|NA
TGTGCCAGCAGCCCTCATGGGTGGGGACAGACGAACACCGGGGAGCTGTTTTTT
CASSPHGWGQTNTGELFF
>TRBD1|TRBV5-6|TRBJ1-3|NA
TGTGCCAGCAGCTTCGGGCCGTCACAGGGGGGCGGAAACACCATATATTTT
CASSFGPSQGGGNTIYF
>TRBD2|TRBV5-4|TRBJ2-5|NA
TGTGCCAGCAGCCGCCCGGGAGCGGGAGGAGGTGAGACCCAGTACTTC
CASSRPGAGGGETQYF
>NA|TRBV2|TRBJ1-2|once
TGTGCCAGCACGGTGAAGAATGGGGTTTCGAATGGCTACACCTTC
CASTVKNGVSNGYTF
>TRBD1|TRBV3-1/TRBV3-2|TRBJ2-3|NA
TGTGCCAGCAGGGGACAGGGAAGCACAGATACGCAGTATTTT
CASRGQGSTDTQYF
>NA|TRBV29-1|TRBJ2-3|NA
TGCAGCGTAATGACGGACCTTAGCACAGATACGCAGTATTTT
CSVMTDLSTDTQYF